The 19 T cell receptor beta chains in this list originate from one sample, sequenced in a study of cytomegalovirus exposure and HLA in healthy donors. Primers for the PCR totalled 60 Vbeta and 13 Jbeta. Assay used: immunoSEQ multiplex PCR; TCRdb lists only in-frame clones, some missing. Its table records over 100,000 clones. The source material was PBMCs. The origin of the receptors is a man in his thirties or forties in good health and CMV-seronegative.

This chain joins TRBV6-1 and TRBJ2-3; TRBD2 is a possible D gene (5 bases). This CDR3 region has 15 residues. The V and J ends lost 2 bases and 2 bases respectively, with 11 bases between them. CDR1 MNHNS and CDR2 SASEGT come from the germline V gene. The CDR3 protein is CASSEPRTLTDTQYF. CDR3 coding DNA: TGTGCCAGCAGTGAACCCCGGACTCTCACAGATACGCAGTATTTT.

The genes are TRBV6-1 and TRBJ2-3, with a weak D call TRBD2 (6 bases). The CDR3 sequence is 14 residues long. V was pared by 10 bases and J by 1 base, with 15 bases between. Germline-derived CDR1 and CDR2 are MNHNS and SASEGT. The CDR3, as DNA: TGTGCCACTCGGGACTTTATACGCACAGATACGCAGTATTTT. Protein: CATRDFIRTDTQYF.

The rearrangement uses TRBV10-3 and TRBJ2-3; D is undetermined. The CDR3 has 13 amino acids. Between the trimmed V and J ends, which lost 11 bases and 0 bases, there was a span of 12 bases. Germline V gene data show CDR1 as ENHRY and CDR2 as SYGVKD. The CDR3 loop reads CAVRFSSTDTQYF. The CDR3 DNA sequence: TGTGCCGTCCGTTTTTCTAGCACAGATACGCAGTATTTT.

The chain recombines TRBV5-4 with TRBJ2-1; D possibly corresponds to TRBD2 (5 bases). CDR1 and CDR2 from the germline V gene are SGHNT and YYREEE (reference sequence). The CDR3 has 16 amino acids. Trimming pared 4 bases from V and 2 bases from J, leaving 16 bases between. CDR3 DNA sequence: TGTGCCAGCAGCCCCCCGGGGAAGGGAACCTACAATGAGCAGTTCTTC. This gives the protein CASSPPGKGTYNEQFF.

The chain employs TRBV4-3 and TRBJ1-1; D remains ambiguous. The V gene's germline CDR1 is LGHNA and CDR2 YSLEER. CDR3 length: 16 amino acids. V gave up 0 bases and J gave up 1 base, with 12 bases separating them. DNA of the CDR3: TGCGCCAGCAGCCAAGATTGGGCAGCATCGAACACTGAAGCTTTCTTT. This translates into CASSQDWAASNTEAFF.

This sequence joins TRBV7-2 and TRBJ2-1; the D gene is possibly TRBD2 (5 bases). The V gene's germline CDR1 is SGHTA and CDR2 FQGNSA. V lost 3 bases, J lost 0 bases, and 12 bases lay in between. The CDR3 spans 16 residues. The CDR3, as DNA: TGTGCCAGCAGCTTCATGAGCGGTAGCTCCTACAATGAGCAGTTCTTC. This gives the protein CASSFMSGSSYNEQFF.

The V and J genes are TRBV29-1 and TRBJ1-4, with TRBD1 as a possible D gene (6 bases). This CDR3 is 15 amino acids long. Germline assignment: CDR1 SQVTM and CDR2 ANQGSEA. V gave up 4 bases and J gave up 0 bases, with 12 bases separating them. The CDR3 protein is CSVAGTLATNEKLFF. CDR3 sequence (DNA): TGCAGCGTTGCTGGGACACTTGCAACTAATGAAAAACTGTTTTTT. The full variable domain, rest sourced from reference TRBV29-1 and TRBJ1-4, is SAVISQKPSRDICQRGTSLTIQCQVDSQVTMMFWYRQQPGQSLTLIATANQGSEATYESGFVIDKFPISRPNLTFSTLTVSNMSPEDSSIYLCSVAGTLATNEKLFFGSGTQLSVL.

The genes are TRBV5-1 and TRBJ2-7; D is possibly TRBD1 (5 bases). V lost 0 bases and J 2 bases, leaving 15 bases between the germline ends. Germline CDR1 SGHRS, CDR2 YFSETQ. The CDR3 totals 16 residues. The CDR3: CASSLDQGTLTYEQYF. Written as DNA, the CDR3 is TGCGCCAGCAGCTTGGACCAGGGAACCCTGACCTACGAGCAGTACTTC. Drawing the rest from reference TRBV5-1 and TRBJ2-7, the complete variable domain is KAGVTQTPRYLIKTRGQQVTLSCSPISGHRSVSWYQQTPGQGLQFLFEYFSETQRNKGNFPGRFSGRQFSNSRSEMNVSTLELGDSALYLCASSLDQGTLTYEQYFGPGTRLTVT.

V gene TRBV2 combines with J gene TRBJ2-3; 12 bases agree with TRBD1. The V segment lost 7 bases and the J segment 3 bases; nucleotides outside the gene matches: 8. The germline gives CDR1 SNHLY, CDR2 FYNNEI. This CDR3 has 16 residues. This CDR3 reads CASTPGTGGMTDTQYF. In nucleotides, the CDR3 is TGTGCCAGCACTCCCGGGACAGGGGGCATGACAGATACGCAGTATTTT.

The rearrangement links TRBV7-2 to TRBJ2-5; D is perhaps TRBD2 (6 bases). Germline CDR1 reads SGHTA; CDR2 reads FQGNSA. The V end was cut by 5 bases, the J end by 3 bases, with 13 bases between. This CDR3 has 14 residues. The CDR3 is CASSPNLAKETQYF. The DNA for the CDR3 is TGTGCCAGCAGCCCAAATCTAGCGAAAGAGACCCAGTACTTC.

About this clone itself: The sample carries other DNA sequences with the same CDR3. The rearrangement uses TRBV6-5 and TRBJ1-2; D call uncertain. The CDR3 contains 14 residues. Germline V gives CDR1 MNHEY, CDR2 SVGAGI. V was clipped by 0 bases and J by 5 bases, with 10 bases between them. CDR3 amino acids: CASSYSGVGYGYTF. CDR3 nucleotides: TGTGCCAGCAGTTACTCCGGGGTAGGGTATGGCTACACCTTC.

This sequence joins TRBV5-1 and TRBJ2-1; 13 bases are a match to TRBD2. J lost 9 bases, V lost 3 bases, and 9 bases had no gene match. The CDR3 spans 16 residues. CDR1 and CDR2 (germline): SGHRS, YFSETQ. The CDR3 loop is CASSSTLGLAGTEQFF. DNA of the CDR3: TGCGCCAGCAGCTCTACGTTGGGACTAGCGGGGACTGAGCAGTTCTTC.

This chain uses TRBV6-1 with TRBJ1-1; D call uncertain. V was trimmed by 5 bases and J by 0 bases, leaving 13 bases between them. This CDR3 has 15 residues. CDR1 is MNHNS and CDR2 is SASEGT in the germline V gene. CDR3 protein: CASSLDTSMNTEAFF. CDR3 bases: TGTGCCAGCAGTCTTGACACAAGCATGAACACTGAAGCTTTCTTT.

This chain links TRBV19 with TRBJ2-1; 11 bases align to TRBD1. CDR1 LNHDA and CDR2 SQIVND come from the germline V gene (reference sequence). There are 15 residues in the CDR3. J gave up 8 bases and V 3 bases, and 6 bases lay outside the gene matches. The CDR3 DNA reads TGTGCCAGTAGTATCCGGGACAGGGGGGGGGATGAGCAGTTCTTC. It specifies CASSIRDRGGDEQFF. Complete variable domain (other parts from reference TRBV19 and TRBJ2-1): DGGITQSPKYLFRKEGQNVTLSCEQNLNHDAMYWYRQDPGQGLRLIYYSQIVNDFQKGDIAEGYSVSREKKESFPLTVTSAQKNPTAFYLCASSIRDRGGDEQFFGPGTRLTVL.

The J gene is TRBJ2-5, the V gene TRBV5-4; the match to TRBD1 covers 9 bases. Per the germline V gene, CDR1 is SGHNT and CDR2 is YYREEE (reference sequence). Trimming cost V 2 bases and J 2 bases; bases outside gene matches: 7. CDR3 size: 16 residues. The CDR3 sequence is CASSFTGTGPQETQYF. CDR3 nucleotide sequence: TGTGCCAGCAGCTTCACCGGGACAGGGCCTCAAGAGACCCAGTACTTC.

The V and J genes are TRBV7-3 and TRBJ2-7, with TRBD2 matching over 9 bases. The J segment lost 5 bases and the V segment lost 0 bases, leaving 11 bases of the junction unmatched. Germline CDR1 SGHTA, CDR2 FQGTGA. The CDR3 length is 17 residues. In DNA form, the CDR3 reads TGTGCCAGCAGCTTAACGGGTCCTGCGGGGGGGCCCGACGAGCAGTACTTC. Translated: CASSLTGPAGGPDEQYF.

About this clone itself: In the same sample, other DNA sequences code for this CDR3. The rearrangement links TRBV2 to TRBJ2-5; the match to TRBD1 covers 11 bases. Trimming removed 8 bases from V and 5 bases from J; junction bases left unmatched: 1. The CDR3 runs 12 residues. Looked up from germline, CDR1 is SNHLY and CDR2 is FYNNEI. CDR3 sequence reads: CASRDRGETQYF. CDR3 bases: TGTGCCAGCCGGGACAGGGGGGAGACCCAGTACTTC.

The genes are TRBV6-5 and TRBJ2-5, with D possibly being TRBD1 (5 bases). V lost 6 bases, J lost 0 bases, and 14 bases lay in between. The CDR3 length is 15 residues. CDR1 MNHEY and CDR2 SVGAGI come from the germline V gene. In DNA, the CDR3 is TGTGCCAGCAGGACCCCACAGGATTACCAAGAGACCCAGTACTTC. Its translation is CASRTPQDYQETQYF.

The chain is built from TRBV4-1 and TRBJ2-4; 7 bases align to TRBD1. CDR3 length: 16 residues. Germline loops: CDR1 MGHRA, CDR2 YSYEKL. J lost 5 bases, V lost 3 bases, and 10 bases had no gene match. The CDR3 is CASSHAFRDRQNIQYF. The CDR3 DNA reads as TGCGCCAGCAGCCACGCGTTTCGGGACAGACAAAACATTCAGTACTTC.